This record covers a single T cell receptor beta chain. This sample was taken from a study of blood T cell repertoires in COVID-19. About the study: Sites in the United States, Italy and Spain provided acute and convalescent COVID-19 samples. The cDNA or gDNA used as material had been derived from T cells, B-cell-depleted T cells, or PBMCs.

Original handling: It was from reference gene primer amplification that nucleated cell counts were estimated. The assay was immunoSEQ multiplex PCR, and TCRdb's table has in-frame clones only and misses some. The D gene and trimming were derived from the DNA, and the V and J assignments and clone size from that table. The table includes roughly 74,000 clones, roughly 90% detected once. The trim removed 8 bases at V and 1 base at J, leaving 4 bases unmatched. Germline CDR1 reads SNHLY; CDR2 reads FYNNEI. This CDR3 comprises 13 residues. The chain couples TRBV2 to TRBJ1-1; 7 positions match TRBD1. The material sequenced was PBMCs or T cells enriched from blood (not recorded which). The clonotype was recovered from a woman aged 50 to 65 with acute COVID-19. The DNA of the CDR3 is TGTGCCAGCCTGGGACAGACGAACACTGAAGCTTTCTTT. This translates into CASLGQTNTEAFF.